This entry features one T cell receptor beta chain sequence. What it recognizes is unknown. The data stem from a study of post-analysis software for immune sequencing data. Whole-study context: The disease courses covered relapsing-remitting, secondary progressive and progressive-relapsing multiple sclerosis.

Sequencing libraries made from TCR beta cDNA carried unique molecular identifiers. It was from about 1 to 10 million T cells that some 500,000 cDNA molecules came. One entry per CDR3 protein results from TCRdb running MiXCR on the PCR reads. The sample lists approximately 570,000 distinct CDR3 sequences, about 40% occurring once. V was shortened by 4 bases and J by 0 bases, with 6 bases between the two germline ends. The CDR3 runs to 13 residues. Study findings and constraints: Compared with controls, patients had more of roughly 5 TRBV segments, including TRBV5-6, TRBV5-1 and TRBV20-1. Comparison with controls showed significantly lower normalized Chao1 diversity in multiple sclerosis patients. By F measure, samples from a shared preparation batch strongly co-clustered.

The chain is built from TRBV12-3 or TRBV12-4 and TRBJ1-1; D call uncertain. Sample: blood. This TCR came from a girl under 18 with multiple sclerosis. This CDR3 reads CASSSQMNTEAFF. CDR3 in DNA: TGTGCCAGCAGTTCGCAGATGAACACTGAAGCTTTCTTT.